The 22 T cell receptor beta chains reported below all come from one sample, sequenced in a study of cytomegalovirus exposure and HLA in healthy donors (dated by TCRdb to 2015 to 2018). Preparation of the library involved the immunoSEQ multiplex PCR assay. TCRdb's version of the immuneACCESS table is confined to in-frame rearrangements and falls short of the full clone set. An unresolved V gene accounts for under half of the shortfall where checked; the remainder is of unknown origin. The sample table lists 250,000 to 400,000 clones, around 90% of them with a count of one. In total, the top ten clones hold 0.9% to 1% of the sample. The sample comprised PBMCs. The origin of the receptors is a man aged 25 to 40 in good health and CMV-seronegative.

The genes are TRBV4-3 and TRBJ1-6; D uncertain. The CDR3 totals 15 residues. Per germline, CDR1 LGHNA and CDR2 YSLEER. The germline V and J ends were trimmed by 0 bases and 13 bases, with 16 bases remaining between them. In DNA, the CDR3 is TGCGCCAGCAGCCAAGATAGCGTCGGCCTCCTTCCCCTCCACTTT. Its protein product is CASSQDSVGLLPLHF.

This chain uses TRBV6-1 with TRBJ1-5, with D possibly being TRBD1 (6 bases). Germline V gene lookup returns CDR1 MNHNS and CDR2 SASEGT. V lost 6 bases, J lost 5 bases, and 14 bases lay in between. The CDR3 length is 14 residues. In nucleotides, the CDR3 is TGTGCCAGCAGAGAAACAGGGAACGATCAGCCCCAGCATTTT. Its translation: CASRETGNDQPQHF.

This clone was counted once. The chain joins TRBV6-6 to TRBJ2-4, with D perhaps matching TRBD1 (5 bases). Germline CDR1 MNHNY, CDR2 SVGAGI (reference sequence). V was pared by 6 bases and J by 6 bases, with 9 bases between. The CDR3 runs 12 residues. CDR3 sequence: CASSSDTNIQYF. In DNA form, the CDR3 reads TGTGCCAGCAGCTCGGACACAAACATTCAGTACTTC.

The DNA of the CDR3 is TGTGCCAGCAGCATCATTAGCGGGGGGAGTCCCGGGGAGCTGTTTTTT. It codes for CASSIISGGSPGELFF. This chain connects TRBV9 to TRBJ2-2; 10 bases are shared with TRBD2. With 4 bases clipped from V and 6 bases from J, the junction kept 9 bases outside the gene matches. Germline V gene lookup returns CDR1 SGDLS and CDR2 YYNGEE. This CDR3 contains 16 residues.

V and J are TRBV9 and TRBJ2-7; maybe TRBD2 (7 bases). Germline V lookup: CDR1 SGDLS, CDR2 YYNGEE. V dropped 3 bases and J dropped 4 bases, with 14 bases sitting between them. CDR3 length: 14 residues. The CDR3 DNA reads TGTGCCAGCAGCGCGGGGGGCTCACGATACGAGCAGTACTTC. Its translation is CASSAGGSRYEQYF.

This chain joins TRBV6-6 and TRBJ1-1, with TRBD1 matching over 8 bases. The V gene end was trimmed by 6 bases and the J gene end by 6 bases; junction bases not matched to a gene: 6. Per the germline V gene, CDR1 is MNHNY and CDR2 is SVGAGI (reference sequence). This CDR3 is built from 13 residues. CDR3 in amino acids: CASSRTGKAEAFF. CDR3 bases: TGTGCCAGCAGCAGGACAGGGAAGGCTGAAGCTTTCTTT.

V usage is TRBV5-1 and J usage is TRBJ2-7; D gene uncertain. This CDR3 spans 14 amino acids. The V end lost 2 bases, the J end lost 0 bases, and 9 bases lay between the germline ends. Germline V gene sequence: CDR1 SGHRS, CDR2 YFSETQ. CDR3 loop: CASSFESGSYEQYF. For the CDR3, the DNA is TGCGCCAGCAGCTTCGAGTCTGGCTCCTACGAGCAGTACTTC.

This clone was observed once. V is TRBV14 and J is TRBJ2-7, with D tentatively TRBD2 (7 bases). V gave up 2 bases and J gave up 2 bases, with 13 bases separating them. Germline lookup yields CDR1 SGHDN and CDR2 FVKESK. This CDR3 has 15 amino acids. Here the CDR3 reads CASSQTGGPAYEQYF. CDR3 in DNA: TGTGCCAGCAGCCAAACGGGGGGCCCGGCCTACGAGCAGTACTTC.

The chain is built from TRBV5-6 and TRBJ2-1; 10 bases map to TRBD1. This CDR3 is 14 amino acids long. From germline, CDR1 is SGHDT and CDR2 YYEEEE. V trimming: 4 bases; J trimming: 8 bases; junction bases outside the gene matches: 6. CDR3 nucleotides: TGTGCCAGCAGCGGGACAGGGGAAGTCTATGAGCAGTTCTTC. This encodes CASSGTGEVYEQFF.

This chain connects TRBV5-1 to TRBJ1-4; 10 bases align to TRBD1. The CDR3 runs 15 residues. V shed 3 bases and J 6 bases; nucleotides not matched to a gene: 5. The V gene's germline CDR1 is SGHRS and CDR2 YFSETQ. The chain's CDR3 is CASSWEGQGYEKLFF. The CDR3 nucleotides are TGCGCCAGCAGCTGGGAGGGACAGGGGTATGAAAAACTGTTTTTT.

CDR3 coding DNA: TGTGCCAGCAGCACACAGGGGGCTGTTACTGAAGCTTTCTTT. Residues: CASSTQGAVTEAFF. This rearrangement joins TRBV7-6 to TRBJ1-1, with TRBD1 matching over 9 bases. This CDR3 is built from 14 residues. The V segment lost 5 bases and the J segment 5 bases; nucleotides outside the gene matches: 6. Germline loops: CDR1 SGHVS, CDR2 FNYEAQ. Variable domain in full (rest from reference TRBV7-6 and TRBJ1-1): GAGVSQSPRYKVTKRGQDVALRCDPISGHVSLYWYRQALGQGPEFLTYFNYEAQQDKSGLPNDRFSAERPEGSISTLTIQRTEQRDSAMYRCASSTQGAVTEAFFGQGTRLTVV.

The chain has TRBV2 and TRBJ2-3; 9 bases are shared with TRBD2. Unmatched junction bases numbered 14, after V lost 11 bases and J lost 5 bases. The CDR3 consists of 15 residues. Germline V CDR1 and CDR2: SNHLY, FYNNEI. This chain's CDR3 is CASPLRAGGGDTQYF. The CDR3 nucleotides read TGTGCCTCCCCCCTGAGGGCGGGGGGGGGAGATACGCAGTATTTT.

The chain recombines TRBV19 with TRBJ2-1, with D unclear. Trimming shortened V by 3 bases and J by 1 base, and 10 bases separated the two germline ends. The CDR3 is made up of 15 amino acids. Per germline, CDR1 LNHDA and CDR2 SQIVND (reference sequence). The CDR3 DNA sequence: TGTGCCAGTAGTATCGTACCGGGTTCCTACAATGAGCAGTTCTTC. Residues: CASSIVPGSYNEQFF.

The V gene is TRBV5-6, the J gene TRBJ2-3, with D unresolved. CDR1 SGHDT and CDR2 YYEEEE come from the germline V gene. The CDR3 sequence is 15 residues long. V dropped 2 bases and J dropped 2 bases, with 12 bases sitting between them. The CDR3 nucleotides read TGTGCCAGCAGCTTTCCAGGTCGATTCACAGATACGCAGTATTTT. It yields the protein CASSFPGRFTDTQYF.

CDR3 sequence: CASEQGMNTEAFF. In DNA, the CDR3 is TGTGCCTCTGAACAGGGAATGAACACTGAAGCTTTCTTT. The chain uses TRBV30 and TRBJ1-1; D is perhaps TRBD1 (6 bases). This CDR3 has 13 residues. V lost 7 bases to trimming and J lost 0 bases, with 12 bases between them. Germline lookup yields CDR1 GTSNPN and CDR2 SVGIG (reference sequence).

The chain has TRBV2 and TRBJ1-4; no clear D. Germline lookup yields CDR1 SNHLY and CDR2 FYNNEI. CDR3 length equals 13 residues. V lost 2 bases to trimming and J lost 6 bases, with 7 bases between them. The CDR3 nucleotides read TGTGCCAGCAGTGAAAGGAGGGATGAAAAACTGTTTTTT. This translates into CASSERRDEKLFF.

The chain's CDR3 is CSVGTLDEQYF. The DNA for the CDR3 is TGCAGCGTAGGGACACTCGACGAGCAGTACTTC. The chain couples TRBV29-1 to TRBJ2-7, with TRBD1 as a possible D gene (6 bases). CDR3 length: 11 residues. V lost 6 bases and J lost 5, with 11 bases in between. Germline CDR1 SQVTM, CDR2 ANQGSEA.

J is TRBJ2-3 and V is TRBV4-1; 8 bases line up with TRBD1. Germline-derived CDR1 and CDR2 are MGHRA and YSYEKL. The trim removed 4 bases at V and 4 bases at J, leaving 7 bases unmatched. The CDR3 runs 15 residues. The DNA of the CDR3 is TGCGCCAGCAGCCGAACACAACAGGGGGCAGATACGCAGTATTTT. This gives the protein CASSRTQQGADTQYF.

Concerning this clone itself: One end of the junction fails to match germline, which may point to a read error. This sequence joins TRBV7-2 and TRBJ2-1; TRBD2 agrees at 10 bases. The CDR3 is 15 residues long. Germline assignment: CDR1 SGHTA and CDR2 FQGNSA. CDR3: CASSLAGAPYNEQFF. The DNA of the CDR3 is TGTGCCAGCAGCCTAGCGGGGGCCCCCTACAATGAGCAGTTCTTC.

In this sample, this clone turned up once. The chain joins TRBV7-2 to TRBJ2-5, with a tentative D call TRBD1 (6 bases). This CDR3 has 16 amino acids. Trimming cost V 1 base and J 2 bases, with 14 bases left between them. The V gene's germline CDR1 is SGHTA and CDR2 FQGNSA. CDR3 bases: TGTGCCAGCAGCTTAGGGGGCAGGGGCGTACAAGAGACCCAGTACTTC. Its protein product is CASSLGGRGVQETQYF.

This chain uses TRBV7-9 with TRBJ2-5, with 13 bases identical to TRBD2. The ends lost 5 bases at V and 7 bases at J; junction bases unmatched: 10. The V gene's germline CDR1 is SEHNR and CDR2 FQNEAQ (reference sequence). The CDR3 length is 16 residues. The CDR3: CASSPGLAGVPWTQYF. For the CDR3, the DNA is TGTGCCAGCAGCCCAGGACTAGCGGGGGTCCCTTGGACCCAGTACTTC.

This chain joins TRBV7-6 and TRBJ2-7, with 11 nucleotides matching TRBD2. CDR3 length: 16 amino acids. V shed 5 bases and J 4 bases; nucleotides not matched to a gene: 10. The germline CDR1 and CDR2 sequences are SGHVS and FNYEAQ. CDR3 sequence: CASSPEIAGGMYEQYF. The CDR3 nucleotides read TGTGCCAGCAGCCCTGAGATAGCGGGGGGGATGTACGAGCAGTACTTC.